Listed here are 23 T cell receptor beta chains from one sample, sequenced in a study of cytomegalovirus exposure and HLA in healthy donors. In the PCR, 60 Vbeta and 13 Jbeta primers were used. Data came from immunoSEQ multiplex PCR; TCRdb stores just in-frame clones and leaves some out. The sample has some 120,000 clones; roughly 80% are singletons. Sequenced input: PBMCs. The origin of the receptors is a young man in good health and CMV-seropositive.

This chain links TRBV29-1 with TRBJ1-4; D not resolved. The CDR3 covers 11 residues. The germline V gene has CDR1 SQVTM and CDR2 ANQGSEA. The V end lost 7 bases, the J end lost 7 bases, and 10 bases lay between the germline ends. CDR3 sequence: CSGRVGEKLFF. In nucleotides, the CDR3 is TGCAGCGGGAGGGTTGGTGAAAAACTGTTTTTT. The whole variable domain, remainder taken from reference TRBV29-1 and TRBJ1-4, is SAVISQKPSRDICQRGTSLTIQCQVDSQVTMMFWYRQQPGQSLTLIATANQGSEATYESGFVIDKFPISRPNLTFSTLTVSNMSPEDSSIYLCSGRVGEKLFFGSGTQLSVL.

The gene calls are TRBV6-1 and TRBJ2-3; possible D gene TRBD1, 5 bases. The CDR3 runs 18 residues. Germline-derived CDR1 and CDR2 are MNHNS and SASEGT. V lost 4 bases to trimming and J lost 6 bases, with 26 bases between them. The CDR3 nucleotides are TGTGCCAGCAGTGGTCGGCAGGGTATCCGAGAAAAGAGGGATACGCAGTATTTT. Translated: CASSGRQGIREKRDTQYF.

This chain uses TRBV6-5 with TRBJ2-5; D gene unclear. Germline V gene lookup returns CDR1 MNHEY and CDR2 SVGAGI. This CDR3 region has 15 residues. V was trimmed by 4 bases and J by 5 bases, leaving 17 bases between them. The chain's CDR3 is CASSSTDLLWETQYF. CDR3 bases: TGTGCCAGCAGTTCCACCGATTTACTATGGGAGACCCAGTACTTC.

The CDR3 DNA reads TGTGCCAGCAGTACGGGGGGCAGCGGGGAGCTGTTTTTT. It encodes CASSTGGSGELFF. The V gene is TRBV2, the J gene TRBJ2-2; D is perhaps TRBD2 (7 bases). CDR3 size: 13 residues. The V and J ends lost 5 bases and 7 bases respectively, with 11 bases between them. CDR1 and CDR2 (germline): SNHLY, FYNNEI.

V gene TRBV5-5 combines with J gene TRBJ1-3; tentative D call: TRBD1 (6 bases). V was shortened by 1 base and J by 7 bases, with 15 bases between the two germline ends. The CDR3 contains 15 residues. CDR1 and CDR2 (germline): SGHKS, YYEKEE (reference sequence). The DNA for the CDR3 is TGTGCCAGCAGCTTGCGGGACACGGAATGGAACACCATATATTTT. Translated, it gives CASSLRDTEWNTIYF.

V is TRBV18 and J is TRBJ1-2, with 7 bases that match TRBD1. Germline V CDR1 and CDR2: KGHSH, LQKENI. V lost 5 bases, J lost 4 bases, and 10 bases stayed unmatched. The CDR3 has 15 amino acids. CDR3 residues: CASSSFFRGTYGYTF. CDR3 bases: TGTGCCAGCTCATCGTTTTTCAGGGGGACCTATGGCTACACCTTC.

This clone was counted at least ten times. As DNA, the CDR3 is TGTGCCAGCAGCTTTCTAGAGAAAAACACTGAAGCTTTCTTT. Its protein is CASSFLEKNTEAFF. The rearrangement links TRBV5-6 to TRBJ1-1; no firm D call. CDR3 length equals 14 residues. V gave up 2 bases and J gave up 2 bases, with 10 bases separating them. The germline V gene has CDR1 SGHDT and CDR2 YYEEEE.

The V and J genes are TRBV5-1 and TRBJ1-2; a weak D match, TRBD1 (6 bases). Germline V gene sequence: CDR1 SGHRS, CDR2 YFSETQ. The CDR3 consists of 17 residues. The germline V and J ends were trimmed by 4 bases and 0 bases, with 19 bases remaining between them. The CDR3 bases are TGCGCCAGCAGCCCTGACCCGGGACGGACAGCTAACTATGGCTACACCTTC. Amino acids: CASSPDPGRTANYGYTF.

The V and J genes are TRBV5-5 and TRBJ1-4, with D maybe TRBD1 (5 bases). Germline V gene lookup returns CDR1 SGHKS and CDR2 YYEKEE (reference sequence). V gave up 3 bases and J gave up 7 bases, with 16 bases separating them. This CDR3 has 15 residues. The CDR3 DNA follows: TGTGCCAGCAGCTCCGTCGCGGGGGTAGGTGAAAAACTGTTTTTT. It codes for CASSSVAGVGEKLFF.

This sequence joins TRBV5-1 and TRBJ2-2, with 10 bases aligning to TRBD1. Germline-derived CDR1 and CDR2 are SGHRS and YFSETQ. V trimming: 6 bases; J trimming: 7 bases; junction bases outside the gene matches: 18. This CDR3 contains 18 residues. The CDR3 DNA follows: TGCGCCAGCACCCGGAACCCGACAGGGGGCGCTCAGGGCGGGGAGCTGTTTTTT. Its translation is CASTRNPTGGAQGGELFF.

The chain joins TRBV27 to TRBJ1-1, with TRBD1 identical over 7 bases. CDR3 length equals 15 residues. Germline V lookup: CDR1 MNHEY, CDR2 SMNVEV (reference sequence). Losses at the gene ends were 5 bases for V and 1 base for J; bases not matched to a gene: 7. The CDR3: CASSPRTGQNTEAFF. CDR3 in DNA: TGTGCCAGCAGTCCCCGGACAGGCCAGAACACTGAAGCTTTCTTT.

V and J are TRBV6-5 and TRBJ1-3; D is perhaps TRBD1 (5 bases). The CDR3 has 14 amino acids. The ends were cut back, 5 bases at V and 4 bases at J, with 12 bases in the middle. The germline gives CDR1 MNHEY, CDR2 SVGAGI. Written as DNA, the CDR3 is TGTGCCAGCAGTAGGACAATGTGGGGAAACACCATATATTTT. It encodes CASSRTMWGNTIYF.

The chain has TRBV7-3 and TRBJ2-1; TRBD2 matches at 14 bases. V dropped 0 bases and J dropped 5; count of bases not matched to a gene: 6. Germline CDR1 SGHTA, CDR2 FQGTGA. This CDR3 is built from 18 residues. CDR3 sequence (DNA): TGTGCCAGCAGCTTAACGGGGACTAGCGGGGGATTTAACAATGAGCAGTTCTTC. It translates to CASSLTGTSGGFNNEQFF.

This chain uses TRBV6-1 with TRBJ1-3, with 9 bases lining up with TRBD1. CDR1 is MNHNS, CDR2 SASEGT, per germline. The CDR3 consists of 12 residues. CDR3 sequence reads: CAQAQGADTIYF. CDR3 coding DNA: TGTGCGCAAGCACAGGGGGCAGACACCATATATTTT.

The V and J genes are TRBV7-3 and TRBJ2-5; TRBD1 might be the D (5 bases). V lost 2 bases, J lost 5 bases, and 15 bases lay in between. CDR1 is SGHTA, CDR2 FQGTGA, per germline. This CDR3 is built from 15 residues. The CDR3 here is CASSLVRVTGETQYF. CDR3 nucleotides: TGTGCCAGCAGCTTAGTCAGGGTAACGGGTGAGACCCAGTACTTC.

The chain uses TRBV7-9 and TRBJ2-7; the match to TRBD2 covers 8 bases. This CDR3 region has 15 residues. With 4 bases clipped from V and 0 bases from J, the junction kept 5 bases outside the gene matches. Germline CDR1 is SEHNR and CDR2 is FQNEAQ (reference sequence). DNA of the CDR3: TGTGCCAGCAGCTATCGGGGGGGCATCTCCTACGAGCAGTACTTC. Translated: CASSYRGGISYEQYF.

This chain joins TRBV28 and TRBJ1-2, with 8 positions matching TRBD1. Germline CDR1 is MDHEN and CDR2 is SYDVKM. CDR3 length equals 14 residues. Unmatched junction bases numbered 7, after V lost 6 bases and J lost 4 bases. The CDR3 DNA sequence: TGTGCCAGCAGAGACCCTGACAGGGGCTATGGCTACACCTTC. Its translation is CASRDPDRGYGYTF.

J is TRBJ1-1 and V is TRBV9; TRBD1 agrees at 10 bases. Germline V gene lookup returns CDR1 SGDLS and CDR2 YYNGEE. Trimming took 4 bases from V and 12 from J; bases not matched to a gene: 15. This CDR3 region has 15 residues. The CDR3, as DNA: TGTGCCAGCAGCCCATCGACAGGGGGCGTGGGGGGCTCTTTCTTT. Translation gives CASSPSTGGVGGSFF.

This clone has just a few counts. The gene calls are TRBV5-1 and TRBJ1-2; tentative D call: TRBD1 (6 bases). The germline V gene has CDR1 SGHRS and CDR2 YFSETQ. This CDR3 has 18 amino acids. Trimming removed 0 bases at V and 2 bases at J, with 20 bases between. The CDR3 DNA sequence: TGCGCCAGCAGCTTGGGTCCAACGGACCGTACAGGGAACTATGGCTACACCTTC. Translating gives CASSLGPTDRTGNYGYTF.

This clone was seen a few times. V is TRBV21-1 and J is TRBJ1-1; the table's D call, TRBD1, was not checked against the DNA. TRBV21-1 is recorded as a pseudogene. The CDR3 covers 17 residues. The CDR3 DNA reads TGTGCCAGCCCCATAAACAGGGGGCGTTTCGGTAACACTGAAGCTTTCTTT. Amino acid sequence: CASPINRGRFGNTEAFF.

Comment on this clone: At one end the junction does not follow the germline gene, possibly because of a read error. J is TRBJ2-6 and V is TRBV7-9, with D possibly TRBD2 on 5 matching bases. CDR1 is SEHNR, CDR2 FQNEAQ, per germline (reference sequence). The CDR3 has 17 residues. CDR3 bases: TGTTCCAGCAGCTCCATGATTAGCGATTCTGGGGCCAACGTCCTGACTTTC. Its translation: CSSSSMISDSGANVLTF.

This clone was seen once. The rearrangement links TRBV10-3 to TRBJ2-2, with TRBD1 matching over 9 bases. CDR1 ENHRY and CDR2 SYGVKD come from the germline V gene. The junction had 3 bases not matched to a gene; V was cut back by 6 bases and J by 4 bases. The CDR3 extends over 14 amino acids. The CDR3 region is CAIRPGQGTGELFF. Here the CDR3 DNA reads TGTGCCATCAGGCCGGGACAGGGCACCGGGGAGCTGTTTTTT.

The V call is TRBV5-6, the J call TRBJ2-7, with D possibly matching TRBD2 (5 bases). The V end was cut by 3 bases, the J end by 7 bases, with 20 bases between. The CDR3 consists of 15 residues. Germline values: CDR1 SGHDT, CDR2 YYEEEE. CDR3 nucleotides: TGTGCCAGCAGCTCCTCGGCGGGTGGCCGGGGTGAGCAGTACGTC. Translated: CASSSSAGGRGEQYV.